A single sample is the source of the 20 T cell receptor beta chains below, sequenced in a study of control samples from healthy donors and cancer patients. Only in-frame clones appear in the TCRdb table, and some are missing; sequencing was by immunoSEQ multiplex PCR. The sample has fewer than 100,000 clones, roughly four fifths seen once; the top ten hold roughly 2%. The specimen was blood. The receptors stem from a man in his sixties in good health.

This clone was seen a handful of times. The chain links TRBV6-4 to TRBJ1-1; 7 positions agree with TRBD1. Germline loops: CDR1 MRHNA, CDR2 SNTAGT. The CDR3 is made up of 14 amino acids. V lost 0 bases, J lost 8 bases, and 6 bases stayed unmatched. CDR3 amino acids: CASSDSRETGEAFF. The CDR3 nucleotides read TGTGCCAGCAGTGACTCACGGGAGACAGGGGAAGCTTTCTTT.

This rearrangement joins TRBV3-1 (or the pseudogene TRBV3-2) to TRBJ2-1; D may be TRBD2 (5 bases). V was trimmed by 4 bases and J by 2 bases, leaving 12 bases between them. From germline, CDR1 is LGHDT and CDR2 YNNKEL (reference sequence). This CDR3 is built from 15 residues. The CDR3 loop is CASSLSVVAYNEQFF. The CDR3 coding sequence is TGTGCCAGCAGCCTTAGCGTCGTCGCCTACAATGAGCAGTTCTTC.

V is TRBV2 and J is TRBJ1-5; D gene ambiguous. Trimming removed 6 bases at V and 6 bases at J, with 12 bases between. CDR3 length: 13 residues. CDR1 is SNHLY, CDR2 FYNNEI, per germline. Here the CDR3 DNA reads TGTGCCAGCAGCGTCGGGGAAGTTCAGCCCCAGCATTTT. This encodes CASSVGEVQPQHF.

The chain uses TRBV9 and TRBJ2-2, with D maybe TRBD2 (5 bases). The germline gives CDR1 SGDLS, CDR2 YYNGEE. The V gene lost 2 bases and the J gene lost 3 bases, with 8 bases spanning the gap. The CDR3 has 14 amino acids. The CDR3: CASSVAGDTGELFF. CDR3 sequence (DNA): TGTGCCAGCAGCGTCGCCGGGGACACCGGGGAGCTGTTTTTT.

The CDR3 loop is CASMVVYNEQFF. DNA for the CDR3: TGTGCCAGCATGGTGGTCTACAATGAGCAGTTCTTC. V gene TRBV6-6 combines with J gene TRBJ2-1; no definite D call. In germline, CDR1 is MNHNY, CDR2 SVGAGI (reference sequence). Trimming left V 7 bases short and J 3 bases short, with 7 bases between. CDR3 length equals 12 residues.

This clone was seen just once. This chain links TRBV5-6 with TRBJ1-5; D perhaps matches TRBD1 (5 bases). The CDR3 length is 13 residues. Germline lookup yields CDR1 SGHDT and CDR2 YYEEEE. Deletions cut 0 bases from V and 8 bases from J, with 9 bases between. This CDR3 reads CASSLAGQKPQHF. The CDR3 coding sequence is TGTGCCAGCAGCTTGGCAGGGCAGAAGCCCCAGCATTTT.

The CDR3 sequence is CSASTPGLNTEAFF. The CDR3 region has the DNA TGCAGTGCTAGTACCCCAGGGCTTAACACTGAAGCTTTCTTT. The chain is built from TRBV20-1 and TRBJ1-1, with a weak D call TRBD1 (5 bases). This CDR3 has 14 residues. V was trimmed by 3 bases and J by 2 bases, leaving 13 bases between them. The V gene's germline CDR1 is DFQATT and CDR2 SNEGSKA (reference sequence).

The CDR3 region has the DNA TGTGCCAGCAGTGAAGGTGGCCTCTCCTACGAGCAGTACTTC. It encodes CASSEGGLSYEQYF. The rearrangement joins TRBV2 to TRBJ2-7, with D unclear. Germline V gives CDR1 SNHLY, CDR2 FYNNEI. Trimming shortened V by 1 base and J by 0 bases, and 7 bases separated the two germline ends. The CDR3 is 14 residues long.

A few counts support this clone. V gene TRBV30 combines with J gene TRBJ1-5, with D unclear. The CDR3 sequence is 17 residues long. Germline loops: CDR1 GTSNPN, CDR2 SVGIG (reference sequence). The V end lost 0 bases, the J end lost 6 bases, and 21 bases lay between the germline ends. CDR3 protein: CAWSVPSQQEGGQPQHF. CDR3 nucleotides: TGTGCCTGGAGTGTACCGTCTCAGCAAGAGGGCGGTCAGCCCCAGCATTTT.

This clone was detected only a few times. This chain uses TRBV7-2 with TRBJ2-7; a possible D gene is TRBD2 (5 bases). With 1 base removed from V and 1 base from J, the gap between germline ends came to 11 bases. Germline V gene data show CDR1 as SGHTA and CDR2 as FQGNSA. CDR3 length: 15 amino acids. CDR3 nucleotide sequence: TGTGCCAGCAGCTTAGACCCCCGGGGATCCTACGAGCAGTACTTC. Its protein is CASSLDPRGSYEQYF.

The chain recombines TRBV18 with TRBJ2-7; TRBD1 agrees at 7 bases. This CDR3 has 14 residues. With 1 base clipped from V and 3 bases from J, the junction kept 3 bases outside the gene matches. Germline V gene data show CDR1 as KGHSH and CDR2 as LQKENI. The CDR3 DNA is TGTGCCAGCTCACCACAAACAGGGGACTACGAGCAGTACTTC. This encodes CASSPQTGDYEQYF.

V usage is TRBV21-1 and J usage is TRBJ2-3; the table names TRBD2, a call not compared with the DNA. TRBV21-1 is annotated as a pseudogene. The CDR3 runs 18 residues. The CDR3 DNA reads as TGTGCCAGCAGCATTCGACTAGCGGGCGATAACCACACAGATACGCAGTATTTT. Its protein product is CASSIRLAGDNHTDTQYF.

By its share, this clone is medium-sized. This chain's CDR3 is CASSPTSGRYYEQYF. The CDR3, as DNA: TGTGCCAGCAGTCCCACTAGCGGGAGGTATTACGAGCAGTACTTC. The V call is TRBV27, the J call TRBJ2-7; the match to TRBD2 covers 12 bases. V lost 5 bases to trimming and J lost 4 bases; unmatched junction nucleotides: 6. Germline-derived CDR1 and CDR2 are MNHEY and SMNVEV (reference sequence). There are 15 residues in the CDR3.

This chain uses TRBV6-5 with TRBJ2-6; D is tentatively TRBD1 or TRBD2 (5 bases each). Germline V gives CDR1 MNHEY, CDR2 SVGAGI. Trimming shortened V by 6 bases and J by 4 bases, and 13 bases separated the two germline ends. The length of the CDR3 is 15 residues. CDR3 DNA: TGTGCCAGCAGCAGAGGGGTGGCGGGGGCCAACGTCCTGACTTTC. The encoded protein is CASSRGVAGANVLTF.

This rearrangement joins TRBV13 to TRBJ2-2; the D gene could be TRBD1 or TRBD2 (5 bases each). CDR1 and CDR2 from the germline V gene are PRHDT and FYEKMQ (reference sequence). Trimming removed 4 bases at V and 4 bases at J, with 19 bases between. CDR3 length: 17 residues. The CDR3 coding sequence is TGTGCCAGCAGCTCTCAAGGGGAGCAGCTAGTCACCGGGGAGCTGTTTTTT. It encodes CASSSQGEQLVTGELFF.

V usage is TRBV9 and J usage is TRBJ2-7; 11 bases are shared with TRBD2. CDR1 and CDR2 from the germline V gene are SGDLS and YYNGEE. V trimming: 0 bases; J trimming: 6 bases; junction bases outside the gene matches: 5. The CDR3 loop spans 15 amino acids. CDR3 sequence (DNA): TGTGCCAGCAGCGTAGAATTAGCGGGGGGGAGCGAGCAGTACTTC. Its protein product is CASSVELAGGSEQYF.

The chain carries TRBV9 and TRBJ1-4, with 12 bases fitting TRBD1. CDR3 length: 18 residues. V lost 0 bases and J lost 6; bases outside the gene matches: 9. The germline CDR1 and CDR2 sequences are SGDLS and YYNGEE. CDR3 DNA sequence: TGTGCCAGCAGCGTAGCTCTGGGGACAGGGGGCGCGGATGAAAAACTGTTTTTT. Protein: CASSVALGTGGADEKLFF.

This chain uses TRBV6-4 with TRBJ1-6; no clear D gene. CDR3 length: 13 residues. Germline-derived CDR1 and CDR2 are MRHNA and SNTAGT. V was pared by 6 bases and J by 12 bases, with 15 bases between. CDR3 sequence (DNA): TGTGCCAGCAGCTGGGAGCCCGGGGAACCCCTCCACTTT. Translated, it gives CASSWEPGEPLHF.

This clone has more than one count but fewer than ten. The chain employs TRBV30 and TRBJ2-7, with D perhaps TRBD1 or TRBD2 (5 bases each). V shed 0 bases and J shed 2 bases, with 11 bases lying between them. This CDR3 has 14 residues. Looked up from germline, CDR1 is GTSNPN and CDR2 is SVGIG (reference sequence). The CDR3, as DNA: TGTGCCTGGAGTGTCGGGGACGGGCCCTACGAGCAGTACTTC. Translation gives CAWSVGDGPYEQYF.

This chain connects TRBV28 to TRBJ2-1, with 7 positions matching TRBD2. The germline CDR1 and CDR2 sequences are MDHEN and SYDVKM. V shed 6 bases and J 9 bases; nucleotides not matched to a gene: 11. This CDR3 is 14 amino acids long. In DNA form, the CDR3 reads TGTGCCAGCAGCCTCGGGACTATTTTGCGTGAGCAGTTCTTC. Amino acids: CASSLGTILREQFF.